This entry features one TCR beta chain sequence. These data belong to a study of blood T cell repertoires in COVID-19. Study-wide context: PBMCs, B-cell-depleted T cells, or T cells provided the cDNA or gDNA that made up the material.

Using immunoSEQ multiplex PCR, the repertoire was profiled, and TCRdb retains in-frame clones only, with some absent. The sample includes about 53,000 clones, approximately 84% of them seen just once. This CDR3 spans 15 amino acids. Looked up from germline, CDR1 is LNHDA and CDR2 is SQIVND (reference sequence). V gave up 9 bases and J gave up 0 bases; unmatched junction bases: 8. This chain connects TRBV19 to TRBJ1-3, with TRBD1 matching 7 bases. Sequencing was done on a sample of peripheral blood. The receptor was isolated from a human donor in a cohort sampled during active COVID-19. The CDR3 coding sequence is TGTGCCAGCCTGGACAGGCCCTACTCTGGAAACACCATATATTTT. Amino acids: CASLDRPYSGNTIYF.